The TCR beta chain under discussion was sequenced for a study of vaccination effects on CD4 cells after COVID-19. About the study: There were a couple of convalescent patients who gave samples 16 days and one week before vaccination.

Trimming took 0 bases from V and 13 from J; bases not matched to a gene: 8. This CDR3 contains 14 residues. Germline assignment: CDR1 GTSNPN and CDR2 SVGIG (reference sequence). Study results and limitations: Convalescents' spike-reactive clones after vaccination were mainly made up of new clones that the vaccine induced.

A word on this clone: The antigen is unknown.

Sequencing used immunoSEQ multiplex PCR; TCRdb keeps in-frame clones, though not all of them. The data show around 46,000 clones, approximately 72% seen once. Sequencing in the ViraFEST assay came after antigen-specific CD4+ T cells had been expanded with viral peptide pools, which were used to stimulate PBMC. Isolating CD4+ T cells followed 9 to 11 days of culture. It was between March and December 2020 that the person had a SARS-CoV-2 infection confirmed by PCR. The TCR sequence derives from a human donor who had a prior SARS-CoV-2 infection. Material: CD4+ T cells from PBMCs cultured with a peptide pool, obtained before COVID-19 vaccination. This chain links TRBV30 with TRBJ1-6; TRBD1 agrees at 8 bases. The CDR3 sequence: CAWSVSTGELPLHF. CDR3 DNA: TGTGCCTGGAGTGTATCGACAGGGGAGCTCCCCCTCCACTTT.